The 21 T cell receptor beta chains listed next were all sequenced from one sample in a study of OX40 agonist ivuxolimab in advanced cancers. Sequencing was performed with immunoSEQ multiplex PCR; in TCRdb, only in-frame clones are kept and a portion is missing. The table lists about 77,000 clones, about 85% of them singletons. Source: CD4+ or CD8+ T cells sorted from blood, taken in a trial of the OX40 agonist ivuxolimab. The receptors were gathered from an adult with an advanced solid tumor such as melanoma, head and neck, liver or kidney cancer.

This clone showed up just a few times. The CDR3 loop is CASQGQNYGYTF. CDR3 bases: TGTGCCAGTCAAGGCCAAAACTATGGCTACACCTTC. This chain joins TRBV19 and TRBJ1-2; D gene ambiguous. The CDR3 runs 12 residues. CDR1 and CDR2 from the germline V gene are LNHDA and SQIVND (reference sequence). V was cut by 8 bases and J by 2 bases, with 9 bases left in between.

This chain uses TRBV4-2 with TRBJ2-5; TRBD2 matches at 11 bases. Matching the DNA end better, TRBJ2-7 makes the J call doubtful. Germline CDR1 is LGHNA and CDR2 is YNFKEQ. The length of the CDR3 is 16 residues. The CDR3 reads CASSNTGTSGFYEQYF. In DNA form, the CDR3 reads TGTGCCAGCAGCAATACCGGGACTAGCGGATTCTACGAGCAGTACTTC.

The chain employs TRBV19 and TRBJ2-5, with TRBD2 identical over 8 bases. Germline V gene sequence: CDR1 LNHDA, CDR2 SQIVND (reference sequence). This CDR3 has 15 residues. With V trimmed by 5 bases and J by 5 bases, 10 bases remained unmatched. Written as DNA, the CDR3 is TGTGCCAGTAGTGCTCGCGGGGGGTATGTGGAGACCCAGTACTTC. This sequence encodes CASSARGGYVETQYF. Full variable domain (missing parts from reference TRBV19 and TRBJ2-5): DGGITQSPKYLFRKEGQNVTLSCEQNLNHDAMYWYRQDPGQGLRLIYYSQIVNDFQKGDIAEGYSVSREKKESFPLTVTSAQKNPTAFYLCASSARGGYVETQYFGPGTRLLVL.

The CDR3: CASSSGRNYGYTF. CDR3 sequence (DNA): TGTGCCAGCAGTTCAGGCAGGAACTATGGCTACACCTTC. This sequence joins TRBV6-6 and TRBJ1-2; D is uncertain. This CDR3 region has 13 residues. Germline CDR1 reads MNHNY; CDR2 reads SVGAGI (reference sequence). V gave up 4 bases and J gave up 2 bases, with 8 bases separating them.

This chain connects TRBV19 to TRBJ1-5; maybe TRBD1 (5 bases). Trimming removed 6 bases from V and 2 bases from J, with 14 bases in between. Per germline, CDR1 LNHDA and CDR2 SQIVND (reference sequence). CDR3 length equals 15 residues. The CDR3 region is CASSRGLRGNQPQHF. CDR3 DNA: TGTGCCAGTAGCCGGGGGTTGAGAGGCAATCAGCCCCAGCATTTT.

This clone came up once. The V gene is TRBV7-2, the J gene TRBJ2-5; 7 nucleotides align to TRBD2. CDR1 SGHTA and CDR2 FQGNSA come from the germline V gene. J gave up 0 bases and V 5 bases, and 9 bases lay outside the gene matches. The CDR3 has 16 residues. CDR3 bases: TGTGCCAGCAGCCAGCTAGCGGCAGTGTACCAAGAGACCCAGTACTTC. Amino acids: CASSQLAAVYQETQYF.

With regard to this clone: Being one base from a much bigger clone, this may be a read error. Additional DNA sequences in this sample encode the identical CDR3. The chain uses TRBV4-2 and TRBJ1-1; perhaps TRBD1 as D (6 bases). The CDR3 sequence is 13 residues long. Trimming pared 5 bases from V and 10 bases from J, leaving 17 bases between. Germline loops: CDR1 LGHNA, CDR2 YNFKEQ. CDR3 loop: CASSSRGGGLAFF. CDR3 nucleotides: TGTGCCAGCAGCTCCAGGGGAGGAGGTTTAGCTTTCTTT.

This sequence joins TRBV6-5 and TRBJ2-7, with D perhaps matching TRBD1 or TRBD2 (6 bases each). The V and J ends lost 6 bases and 4 bases respectively, with 19 bases between them. CDR1 is MNHEY and CDR2 is SVGAGI in the germline V gene. The CDR3 length is 15 residues. Here the CDR3 reads CASRPAGGPTYEQYF. The DNA for the CDR3 is TGTGCCAGCAGGCCCGCCGGGGGCCCCACTTACGAGCAGTACTTC.

In its sample, this clone was seen once. The chain's CDR3 is CASRWGQGIYGYTF. The CDR3 DNA follows: TGTGCCAGCAGGTGGGGACAGGGTATCTATGGCTACACCTTC. The rearrangement links TRBV6-5 to TRBJ1-2; 9 bases align to TRBD1. The CDR3 runs 14 residues. Germline CDR1 is MNHEY and CDR2 is SVGAGI. Trimming took 6 bases from V and 4 from J; bases not matched to a gene: 6.

This chain joins TRBV2 and TRBJ1-1, with D possibly being TRBD1 (6 bases). CDR1 is SNHLY and CDR2 is FYNNEI in the germline V gene. CDR3 length: 12 amino acids. V dropped 3 bases and J dropped 9 bases, with 11 bases sitting between them. The CDR3 spells CASSEDTGKAFF. As DNA, the CDR3 is TGTGCCAGCAGTGAGGACACAGGGAAAGCTTTCTTT.

This clone turned up a few times. The chain couples TRBV28 to TRBJ2-5; 7 nucleotides line up with TRBD2. The CDR3 has 13 amino acids. V trimming: 2 bases; J trimming: 4 bases; junction bases outside the gene matches: 1. Per germline, CDR1 MDHEN and CDR2 SYDVKM. Here the CDR3 reads CASSLPGGETQYF. The CDR3 DNA sequence: TGTGCCAGCAGTTTACCGGGAGGAGAGACCCAGTACTTC.

The J gene is TRBJ2-5, the V gene TRBV10-3; D is unresolved. Trimming shortened V by 8 bases and J by 4 bases, and 41 bases separated the two germline ends. CDR1 is ENHRY and CDR2 is SYGVKD in the germline V gene. The CDR3 sequence is 22 residues long. The CDR3: CAIARVRRAAAPHLLAIETQYF. CDR3 nucleotide sequence: TGTGCCATCGCTCGGGTTCGGCGTGCCGCGGCTCCCCACCTACTGGCGATAGAGACCCAGTACTTC.

The chain links TRBV11-3 to TRBJ2-7, with D tentatively TRBD1 (6 bases). Germline CDR1 reads SGHNT; CDR2 reads YENEEA. Trimming pared 3 bases from V and 3 bases from J, leaving 15 bases between. This CDR3 has 15 residues. The CDR3 reads CASSLVAGAIYEQYF. In DNA, the CDR3 is TGTGCCAGCAGCTTGGTTGCAGGGGCGATCTACGAGCAGTACTTC.

This clone was found a few times. The J gene is TRBJ1-1, the V gene TRBV6-1; D not certain. Trimming pared 6 bases from V and 5 bases from J, leaving 7 bases between. There are 11 residues in the CDR3. Germline V gene sequence: CDR1 MNHNS, CDR2 SASEGT. In DNA, the CDR3 is TGTGCCAGCAGAGGAGGAACTGAAGCTTTCTTT. It yields the protein CASRGGTEAFF.

This chain links TRBV2 with TRBJ2-3, with 9 bases lining up with TRBD2. This CDR3 comprises 16 residues. After removal of 1 base from V and 5 bases from J, the junction contained 7 bases not matched to a gene. The germline gives CDR1 SNHLY, CDR2 FYNNEI. The CDR3 loop reads CASSEGLAGLGDTQYF. CDR3 DNA sequence: TGTGCCAGCAGTGAAGGGCTAGCGGGACTGGGAGATACGCAGTATTTT. Filled out from reference TRBV2 and TRBJ2-3, the complete variable domain reads EPEVTQTPSHQVTQMGQEVILRCVPISNHLYFYWYRQILGQKVEFLVSFYNNEISEKSEIFDDQFSVERPDGSNFTLKIRSTKLEDSAMYFCASSEGLAGLGDTQYFGPGTRLTVL.

This chain links TRBV5-1 with TRBJ1-1; D is unresolved. Looked up from germline, CDR1 is SGHRS and CDR2 is YFSETQ. The CDR3 totals 14 residues. V lost 2 bases and J lost 2, with 10 bases in between. The CDR3 is CASSFQRENTEAFF. The CDR3, as DNA: TGCGCCAGCAGCTTTCAAAGGGAAAACACTGAAGCTTTCTTT.

In this sample, this clone turned up a few times. This chain links TRBV19 with TRBJ2-6; unclear D gene. Germline CDR1 and CDR2: LNHDA and SQIVND (reference sequence). The V end lost 3 bases, the J end lost 0 bases, and 6 bases lay between the germline ends. This CDR3 region has 15 residues. The CDR3 protein is CASSMIISGANVLTF. The CDR3 bases are TGTGCCAGTAGTATGATTATCTCTGGGGCCAACGTCCTGACTTTC.

This clone has more than one count but fewer than ten. CDR3 DNA sequence: TGTGCCAGTAAACGACAGGGAGGGTTGAACACTGAAGCTTTCTTT. Residues: CASKRQGGLNTEAFF. The V call is TRBV19, the J call TRBJ1-1; 7 bases are a match to TRBD1. This CDR3 has 15 residues. From germline, CDR1 is LNHDA and CDR2 SQIVND (reference sequence). The junction had 8 bases not matched to a gene; V was cut back by 7 bases and J by 0 bases.

The chain couples TRBV6-6 to TRBJ1-2, with TRBD1 identical over 10 bases. The germline V gene has CDR1 MNHNY and CDR2 SVGAGI (reference sequence). V was pared by 6 bases and J by 4 bases, with 5 bases of the junction left unmatched. CDR3 length: 14 residues. CDR3: CASSQDRGSYGYTF. The CDR3 nucleotides read TGTGCCAGCAGCCAGGACAGGGGGAGCTATGGCTACACCTTC.

The rearrangement uses TRBV9 and TRBJ1-1, with D hard to call. V shed 3 bases and J shed 4 bases, with 13 bases lying between them. The CDR3 is made up of 14 amino acids. Germline CDR1 and CDR2: SGDLS and YYNGEE. The CDR3 sequence is CASSARYASTEAFF. The CDR3 DNA reads as TGTGCCAGCAGCGCCCGATATGCGAGCACTGAAGCTTTCTTT.

The V gene is TRBV7-3, the J gene TRBJ2-1; 12 bases are a match to TRBD2. The germline V gene has CDR1 SGHTA and CDR2 FQGTGA. V shed 5 bases, J shed 5 bases, and the junction held 4 bases outside the gene matches. The CDR3 loop spans 15 amino acids. The CDR3 bases are TGTGCCAGCAGCCCCAGACTAGCGGGAGACAATGAGCAGTTCTTC. Amino acid sequence: CASSPRLAGDNEQFF.